This is a list of T cell receptor beta chains from one sample in a study of shared clonotypes between healthy human individuals. The repertoire was sequenced with immunoSEQ multiplex PCR; TCRdb's copy has only in-frame clones and lacks some. Of 400,000 to 500,000 clones listed, around 80% are singletons. Sequencing was done on a sample of PBMCs. The receptors shown here come from a woman aged 35 to 49 in good health. Some clones in this sample may be carry-over from other donors' samples. The CDR3 runs from the conserved cysteine through the conserved F or W. Each record gives: D gene, V gene, J gene, clone size, CDR3 DNA, CDR3 protein. D genes are given only for firm matches. Not every row has a clone size; where given, it reads once, few, many or a size class.

d_gene: NA
v_gene: TRBV30
j_gene: TRBJ1-6
abundance: once
CDR3nt: TGTGCCTGGAGTGAGGGGCAGAGTTATAATTCACCCCTCCACTTT
CDR3aa: CAWSEGQSYNSPLHF

d_gene: NA
v_gene: TRBV9
j_gene: TRBJ1-2
abundance: once
CDR3nt: TGTGCCAGCAGCGTAGCTGGACAGTCTTATGGCTACACCTTC
CDR3aa: CASSVAGQSYGYTF

d_gene: TRBD2
v_gene: TRBV7-2
j_gene: TRBJ2-5
abundance: NA
CDR3nt: TGTGCCAGCAGCTTAGTTGCGGGAGGGCCGAGTCGGACCCAGTACTTC
CDR3aa: CASSLVAGGPSRTQYF

d_gene: NA
v_gene: TRBV18
j_gene: TRBJ1-5
abundance: once
CDR3nt: TGTGCCAGCTCCCTCGGGACTGGAAGCAATCAGCCCCAGCATTTT
CDR3aa: CASSLGTGSNQPQHF

d_gene: NA
v_gene: TRBV29-1
j_gene: TRBJ2-3
abundance: many
CDR3nt: TGCAGCGTTGAAGATCTCGGGATAGGGTCAGATACGCAGTATTTT
CDR3aa: CSVEDLGIGSDTQYF

d_gene: NA
v_gene: TRBV7-2
j_gene: TRBJ1-2
abundance: NA
CDR3nt: TGTGCCAGCAGCTTCCGCCAGGGTAATGGCTACACCTTC
CDR3aa: CASSFRQGNGYTF

d_gene: NA
v_gene: TRBV4-3
j_gene: TRBJ1-1
abundance: NA
CDR3nt: TGCGCCAGCAGCCAAGACGTAGGGGTTGGGGCTTTCTTT
CDR3aa: CASSQDVGVGAFF

d_gene: NA
v_gene: TRBV29-1
j_gene: TRBJ1-4
abundance: once
CDR3nt: TGCAGCGTTTCACCGGCAACTAATGAAAAACTGTTTTTT
CDR3aa: CSVSPATNEKLFF

d_gene: TRBD2
v_gene: TRBV6-1
j_gene: TRBJ2-2
abundance: NA
CDR3nt: TGTGCCACCCAAATTCTAGCGGGAGTGGGCGGGGAGCTGTTTTTT
CDR3aa: CATQILAGVGGELFF

d_gene: NA
v_gene: TRBV7-9
j_gene: TRBJ2-7
abundance: many
CDR3nt: TGCGCCAGCAGCCAGGGATTATCGGGACTCCGGGCCGAGCAGTACTTC
CDR3aa: CASSQGLSGLRAEQYF

d_gene: NA
v_gene: TRBV6-1
j_gene: TRBJ2-2
abundance: many
CDR3nt: TGTGCCAGCACCCTTCGCACCGGGGAGCTGTTTTTT
CDR3aa: CASTLRTGELFF

d_gene: NA
v_gene: TRBV15
j_gene: TRBJ2-5
abundance: many
CDR3nt: TGTGCCACCAGCAGAGGGGGAGACGATGAGACCCAGTACTTC
CDR3aa: CATSRGGDDETQYF

d_gene: NA
v_gene: TRBV2
j_gene: TRBJ2-2
abundance: NA
CDR3nt: TGTGCCAGTAAATCGACAGGAACGAACACCGGGGAGCTGTTTTTT
CDR3aa: CASKSTGTNTGELFF

d_gene: TRBD2
v_gene: TRBV4-2
j_gene: TRBJ2-1
abundance: NA
CDR3nt: TGTGCCAGCAGCCAAAACTTGGGACTACCTCTGGGGGAGCAGTTCTTC
CDR3aa: CASSQNLGLPLGEQFF

d_gene: NA
v_gene: TRBV7-3
j_gene: TRBJ2-1
abundance: NA
CDR3nt: TGTGCCAGCAGCTTTAGGCTTCCCCGAGAGCAGTTCTTC
CDR3aa: CASSFRLPREQFF

d_gene: TRBD2
v_gene: TRBV28
j_gene: TRBJ2-7
abundance: NA
CDR3nt: TGTGCCAGCAGTAGGCTAGCGGGAGGACTCTACGAGCAGTACTTC
CDR3aa: CASSRLAGGLYEQYF

d_gene: TRBD2
v_gene: TRBV4-1
j_gene: TRBJ2-2
abundance: NA
CDR3nt: TGCGCCAGCAGCCATATAAGCGGGACGCTCACCGGGGAGCTGTTTTTT
CDR3aa: CASSHISGTLTGELFF

d_gene: NA
v_gene: TRBV5-4
j_gene: TRBJ1-1
abundance: NA
CDR3nt: TGTGCCAGCAGCTTGGGGGAGAGGGTCACTGAAGCTTTCTTT
CDR3aa: CASSLGERVTEAFF

d_gene: NA
v_gene: TRBV11-2
j_gene: TRBJ2-7
abundance: NA
CDR3nt: TGTGCCAGCAGCTCGCGGGACCAGCAGTACTTC
CDR3aa: CASSSRDQQYF

d_gene: NA
v_gene: TRBV7-2
j_gene: TRBJ2-1
abundance: NA
CDR3nt: TGTGCCAGCAGCAGGCGACTAGGAGGCGATGAGCAGTTCTTC
CDR3aa: CASSRRLGGDEQFF

d_gene: NA
v_gene: TRBV6-1
j_gene: TRBJ1-5
abundance: few
CDR3nt: TGTGCCAGCAGTGCCAGTAATAGCAATCAGCCCCAGCATTTT
CDR3aa: CASSASNSNQPQHF

d_gene: NA
v_gene: TRBV28
j_gene: TRBJ2-7
abundance: NA
CDR3nt: TGTGCCAGCAGCCCTTATGCTTGGGAGGACTACGAGCAGTACTTC
CDR3aa: CASSPYAWEDYEQYF

d_gene: TRBD2
v_gene: TRBV28
j_gene: TRBJ2-5
abundance: once
CDR3nt: TGTGCCAGCAGTTTTTTAGCGGGAGCGTACCAAGAGACCCAGTACTTC
CDR3aa: CASSFLAGAYQETQYF

d_gene: TRBD1
v_gene: TRBV7-9
j_gene: TRBJ2-2
abundance: NA
CDR3nt: TGTGCCAGCAGCTTTTGGGACAGGGGGTCTGGCGGGGAGCTGTTTTTT
CDR3aa: CASSFWDRGSGGELFF

d_gene: NA
v_gene: TRBV11-3
j_gene: TRBJ2-1
abundance: NA
CDR3nt: TGTGCCAGCAGTGTCAGTGGATCCTACAATGAGCAGTTCTTC
CDR3aa: CASSVSGSYNEQFF

d_gene: NA
v_gene: TRBV28
j_gene: TRBJ2-7
abundance: NA
CDR3nt: TGTGCCACCGAGTCGGCCAGGCTCTACGAGCAGTACTTC
CDR3aa: CATESARLYEQYF

d_gene: NA
v_gene: TRBV5-4
j_gene: TRBJ2-3
abundance: NA
CDR3nt: TGTGCCAGCAGCCGCGGCAGGTTACTTACAGATACGCAGTATTTT
CDR3aa: CASSRGRLLTDTQYF

d_gene: NA
v_gene: TRBV7-2
j_gene: TRBJ2-7
abundance: NA
CDR3nt: TGTGCCAGCAGCTTAGCCAGGGCCCACTACGAGCAGTACTTC
CDR3aa: CASSLARAHYEQYF

d_gene: NA
v_gene: TRBV7-9
j_gene: TRBJ2-1
abundance: few
CDR3nt: TGTGCCAGCAGCTTAGTCCTCAATGAGCAGTTCTTC
CDR3aa: CASSLVLNEQFF

d_gene: TRBD1
v_gene: TRBV28
j_gene: TRBJ1-5
abundance: NA
CDR3nt: TGTGCCAGCAGTTCCGGGACAGGGGGCGGTCGCAATCAGCCCCAGCATTTT
CDR3aa: CASSSGTGGGRNQPQHF

d_gene: NA
v_gene: TRBV7-8
j_gene: TRBJ1-1
abundance: NA
CDR3nt: TGTGCCAGCAGTCATCGGTCAGGATATGAAGCTTTCTTT
CDR3aa: CASSHRSGYEAFF

d_gene: NA
v_gene: TRBV9
j_gene: TRBJ2-7
abundance: NA
CDR3nt: TGTGCCAGCAGCGCCCGCCTCGGCGAGCAGTACTTC
CDR3aa: CASSARLGEQYF

d_gene: NA
v_gene: TRBV19
j_gene: TRBJ2-5
abundance: NA
CDR3nt: TGTGCCAGTAGTATAGGGGGGCAGGGCGAGACCCAGTACTTC
CDR3aa: CASSIGGQGETQYF

d_gene: NA
v_gene: TRBV7-2
j_gene: TRBJ1-2
abundance: NA
CDR3nt: TGTGCCAGCAGCTCCCCCCCGGGACACACAATATTCTATGGCTACACCTTC
CDR3aa: CASSSPPGHTIFYGYTF

d_gene: TRBD2
v_gene: TRBV30
j_gene: TRBJ2-2
abundance: many
CDR3nt: TGTGCCTGGACCATGCGGGGGAAACTAGCGGAGCCGCTGAACACCGGGGAGCTGTTTTTT
CDR3aa: CAWTMRGKLAEPLNTGELFF

d_gene: TRBD2
v_gene: TRBV5-6
j_gene: TRBJ2-4
abundance: NA
CDR3nt: TGTGCCAGCAGTTTCGGACTAGCGGGAGCTAACATTCAGTACTTC
CDR3aa: CASSFGLAGANIQYF

d_gene: TRBD1
v_gene: TRBV19
j_gene: TRBJ2-7
abundance: NA
CDR3nt: TGTGCCAGTAAGTCCGGACAGGGTTCCTACGAGCAGTACTTC
CDR3aa: CASKSGQGSYEQYF

d_gene: NA
v_gene: TRBV28
j_gene: TRBJ2-3
abundance: NA
CDR3nt: TGTGCCAGCAGTTCCCCAAACGTAGATACGCAGTATTTT
CDR3aa: CASSSPNVDTQYF

d_gene: TRBD2
v_gene: TRBV6-1
j_gene: TRBJ2-7
abundance: NA
CDR3nt: TGTGCCAGCAGTGAAGGGTATAGCGGGAGGTTCCAGTACTTC
CDR3aa: CASSEGYSGRFQYF

d_gene: NA
v_gene: TRBV7-6
j_gene: TRBJ2-7
abundance: NA
CDR3nt: TGTGCCAGCAGGGGGGGTCAGGAGCAGTACTTC
CDR3aa: CASRGGQEQYF

d_gene: TRBD1
v_gene: TRBV15
j_gene: TRBJ2-7
abundance: NA
CDR3nt: TGTGCCACCAGCAAAACCGGGACAGGGCTCTACGGGCAGTACTTC
CDR3aa: CATSKTGTGLYGQYF

d_gene: TRBD1
v_gene: TRBV28
j_gene: TRBJ2-4
abundance: few
CDR3nt: TGTGCCAGCAGTTCCCCCGGGACAGGGACAAACATTCAGTACTTC
CDR3aa: CASSSPGTGTNIQYF

d_gene: NA
v_gene: TRBV29-1
j_gene: TRBJ2-2
abundance: NA
CDR3nt: TGCAGCGTCGCCGGGACCTTAACTACCTACCGGGGAGCTGTTTTT
CDR3aa: CSVAGTLTTYRGAVF

d_gene: NA
v_gene: TRBV28
j_gene: TRBJ1-5
abundance: NA
CDR3nt: TGTGCCAGCAGCCCAGGCCTCAATCAGCCCCAGCATTTT
CDR3aa: CASSPGLNQPQHF

d_gene: TRBD1
v_gene: TRBV19
j_gene: TRBJ1-3
abundance: once
CDR3nt: TGTGCCACCCAAGAGCAGGGGGACTCTGGAAACACCATATATTTT
CDR3aa: CATQEQGDSGNTIYF

d_gene: TRBD1
v_gene: TRBV7-9
j_gene: TRBJ1-5
abundance: NA
CDR3nt: TGTGCCAGCAGCCGGGACAGTATGCCCCAGCATTTT
CDR3aa: CASSRDSMPQHF

d_gene: NA
v_gene: TRBV5-1
j_gene: TRBJ2-6
abundance: NA
CDR3nt: TGCGCCAGCAGCCTGGGGACCTCTGGGGCCAACGTCCTGACTTTC
CDR3aa: CASSLGTSGANVLTF

d_gene: NA
v_gene: TRBV7-9
j_gene: TRBJ1-2
abundance: NA
CDR3nt: TGTGCCAGCAGCTTAGGTTTATCTTACACCTTC
CDR3aa: CASSLGLSYTF

d_gene: TRBD1
v_gene: TRBV4-1
j_gene: TRBJ2-1
abundance: NA
CDR3nt: TGCGCCAGCAGCCAGGGACAGGGGGCAGGGAATGAGCAGTTCTTC
CDR3aa: CASSQGQGAGNEQFF